A single sample gave rise to the 3 T cell receptor beta chains below, sequenced in a study of blood T cell repertoires in COVID-19. Here immunoSEQ multiplex PCR was the method, and the copy in TCRdb shows in-frame clones only, minus some. Of 120,000 or so clones in the sample, about four fifths were seen once. Material for sequencing was peripheral blood. The receptors derive from a woman aged 60 to 75 with acute or convalescent COVID-19.

The CDR3 nucleotides read TGTGCCAGCTCACCAGGACAGCCTAACTATGGCTACACCTTC. Protein: CASSPGQPNYGYTF. This chain connects TRBV18 to TRBJ1-2; a weak D match, TRBD1 (6 bases). With 2 bases removed from V and 0 bases from J, the gap between germline ends came to 7 bases. Looked up from germline, CDR1 is KGHSH and CDR2 is LQKENI. The CDR3 loop spans 14 amino acids.

This rearrangement joins TRBV12-3 or TRBV12-4 to TRBJ1-3, with TRBD1 identical over 8 bases. With V trimmed by 6 bases and J by 4 bases, 2 bases remained unmatched. This CDR3 region has 13 residues. This chain's CDR3 is CASRRTGGNTIYF. In DNA form, the CDR3 reads TGTGCCAGCAGAAGGACAGGGGGAAACACCATATATTTT.

The chain employs TRBV5-1 and TRBJ1-1; D might be TRBD1 (6 bases). The V and J ends lost 2 bases and 1 base respectively, with 9 bases between them. The CDR3 covers 14 residues. Germline CDR1 reads SGHRS; CDR2 reads YFSETQ. The CDR3 coding sequence is TGCGCCAGCAGCTTCGGACAGAGGAACACTGAAGCTTTCTTT. Its protein is CASSFGQRNTEAFF.